These T cell receptor beta chains were read from a single sample in a study of blood T cell repertoires in COVID-19. Only in-frame clones appear in the TCRdb table, and some are missing; sequencing was by immunoSEQ multiplex PCR. This sample has about 110,000 clones, with roughly nine tenths found just once. Sequenced sample: peripheral blood. These receptors all come from a woman of 80 years or more with acute or convalescent COVID-19. CDR3s include the opening cysteine and the closing phenylalanine or tryptophan. Each record gives: J gene, D gene, clone size, V gene, CDR3 length, CDR3 DNA, CDR3 protein. A D gene is named only where the DNA matches it firmly. Not every row has a clone size; where given, it reads once, few, many or a size class.

TRBJ1-2,TRBD1,NA,TRBV28,14,TGTGCCAGCAGTGGGACAGGGGGCGTTTATGGCTACACCTTC,CASSGTGGVYGYTF
TRBJ2-1,NA,NA,TRBV5-8,16,TGTGCCAGCAGCAGGGAGACTAGATCTGGACACAATGAGCAGTTCTTC,CASSRETRSGHNEQFF
TRBJ2-1,TRBD2,NA,TRBV28,13,TGTGCCAGCAGTTTGGGGGGGAATCTTGAGCAGTTCTTC,CASSLGGNLEQFF
TRBJ1-2,NA,once,TRBV27,11,TGTGCCAGGACAAAAAGGTATGGCTACACCTTC,CARTKRYGYTF
TRBJ1-2,TRBD1,NA,TRBV6-5,15,TGTGCCAGCAGTTACTCGGGGGACAGCAACTATGGCTACACCTTC,CASSYSGDSNYGYTF
TRBJ2-3,NA,NA,TRBV6-6,15,TGTGCCAGCAGTCCGGACAGAGGGGGCACAGATACGCAGTATTTT,CASSPDRGGTDTQYF
TRBJ2-5,NA,NA,TRBV7-8,16,TGTGCCAGCAGCCCCCGGGTGTTGTCAAACCAAGAGACCCAGTACTTC,CASSPRVLSNQETQYF
TRBJ1-1,NA,few,TRBV14,13,TGTGCCAGCAGCCAATACATGGGAGCTGAAGCTTTCTTT,CASSQYMGAEAFF
TRBJ2-6,NA,NA,TRBV11-3,17,TGTGCCAGCAGCTTATCAGGAATTCCCTCTGGGGCCAACGTCCTGACTTTC,CASSLSGIPSGANVLTF
TRBJ1-2,TRBD1,NA,TRBV6-5,13,TGTGCCAGCAGCCCGGGACAGGTATATGGCTACACCTTC,CASSPGQVYGYTF
TRBJ1-1,NA,NA,TRBV2,13,TGTGCCAGCAGTAAACAGGGTGGCACTGAAGCTTTCTTT,CASSKQGGTEAFF
TRBJ1-5,NA,NA,TRBV28,15,TGTGCCAGCAGTTTAAAAGCAGGGCCAAATCAGCCCCAGCATTTT,CASSLKAGPNQPQHF
TRBJ1-2,NA,NA,TRBV2,13,TGTGCCAGCAGGAGCCAGGGAAGTACCGGCTACACCTTC,CASRSQGSTGYTF
TRBJ2-5,NA,NA,TRBV2,13,TGTGCCAGCAGTGGATGGACAGAGGAGACCCAGTACTTC,CASSGWTEETQYF
TRBJ2-7,TRBD1,NA,TRBV5-1,13,TGCGCCAGCAGCTTGTACTCAGGGGGCGAGCAGTACTTC,CASSLYSGGEQYF
TRBJ1-4,NA,NA,TRBV12-3/TRBV12-4,11,TGTGCCAGCAGCCCTGATGAAAAACTGTTTTTT,CASSPDEKLFF
TRBJ2-2,TRBD1,NA,TRBV6-5,15,TGTGCCAGCAGGGGCCGGGACAGGGTTACCGGGGAGCTGTTTTTT,CASRGRDRVTGELFF
TRBJ2-5,TRBD2,NA,TRBV7-6,16,TGTGCCAGCAGCCTTTCTGGCTCAGCGGGGGGGGAGACCCAGTACTTC,CASSLSGSAGGETQYF
TRBJ2-2,TRBD1,NA,TRBV6-2/TRBV6-3,15,TGTGCCAGCAGCTACTCGGACAGGGTTTTCGGGGAGCTGTTTTTT,CASSYSDRVFGELFF
TRBJ1-1,NA,NA,TRBV28,14,TGTGCCAGCAGTTTAAGTCCCACAAACACTGAAGCTTTCTTT,CASSLSPTNTEAFF
TRBJ1-5,NA,NA,TRBV7-2,15,TGTGCCAGCAGCTTCAGGGGAGTGCCCAATCAGCCCCAGCATTTT,CASSFRGVPNQPQHF
TRBJ2-1,TRBD2,NA,TRBV14,16,TGTGCCAGCAGCCAATTAGCGGGGGGCAGGTACAATGAGCAGTTCTTC,CASSQLAGGRYNEQFF
TRBJ2-1,TRBD1,NA,TRBV10-3,16,TGTGCCATCAGTGAGCAGGACAGGGTGAGCTATAATGAGCAGTTCTTC,CAISEQDRVSYNEQFF
TRBJ1-2,TRBD1,NA,TRBV28,13,TGTGCCAGCAGTTCGGACAGGGAAGTAGGCTACACCTTC,CASSSDREVGYTF
TRBJ2-5,TRBD2,NA,TRBV10-1,13,TGCGCCGGGACTAGCGGGGGCCAAGAGACCCAGTACTTC,CAGTSGGQETQYF
TRBJ1-2,TRBD1,NA,TRBV4-2,14,TGTGCCAGCAGCCAAGACAGGGGGTCCTATGGCTACACCTTC,CASSQDRGSYGYTF
TRBJ1-1,NA,NA,TRBV7-3,12,TGTGCCAGCAGCCATCCCCCCACTGAAGCTTTCTTT,CASSHPPTEAFF
TRBJ1-3,NA,once,TRBV30,13,TGTGCCAGCAACCAGGGGTGGAGAAACACCATATATTTT,CASNQGWRNTIYF